Listed here are 18 T cell receptor beta chains from one sample, sequenced in a study of T cell responses to AZD1222 COVID-19 vaccine. This table comes from immunoSEQ multiplex PCR, and its TCRdb copy is limited to in-frame clones, with some not included. The table has some 80,000 clones, 80% to 90% seen once. The specimen was peripheral blood, collected on day 0 of AZD1222 vaccination. The receptors shown here come from an adult in good health.

V is TRBV11-3 and J is TRBJ1-4; D is perhaps TRBD1 (5 bases). The V gene lost 0 bases and the J gene lost 0 bases, with 17 bases spanning the gap. The length of the CDR3 is 19 residues. The germline V gene has CDR1 SGHNT and CDR2 YENEEA. Here the CDR3 reads CASSLDEGGRDATNEKLFF. CDR3 nucleotide sequence: TGTGCCAGCAGCTTAGACGAGGGCGGCAGGGATGCAACTAATGAAAAACTGTTTTTT.

This chain uses TRBV5-4 with TRBJ2-5, with 8 bases identical to TRBD2. With V trimmed by 0 bases and J by 8 bases, 9 bases remained unmatched. The germline CDR1 and CDR2 sequences are SGHNT and YYREEE (reference sequence). This CDR3 is built from 15 residues. As DNA, the CDR3 is TGTGCCAGCAGCTTGGAGCGGGGGCCCGGGTATACCCAGTACTTC. Its protein is CASSLERGPGYTQYF.

V and J are TRBV18 and TRBJ2-7; D is unresolved. CDR1 KGHSH and CDR2 LQKENI come from the germline V gene. V gave up 4 bases and J gave up 0 bases, with 13 bases separating them. The CDR3 is 15 amino acids. The CDR3 DNA reads TGTGCCAGCTCACGAACCGCTACACCCTCCTACGAGCAGTACTTC. The encoded protein is CASSRTATPSYEQYF.

This CDR3 reads CASSWSGGAYEQYF. The DNA of the CDR3 is TGTGCCAGCAGCTGGAGCGGGGGGGCGTACGAGCAGTACTTC. The rearrangement uses TRBV11-2 and TRBJ2-7; 10 bases line up with TRBD2. The CDR3 runs 14 residues. The germline gives CDR1 SGHAT, CDR2 FQNNGV. V lost 4 bases to trimming and J lost 4 bases; unmatched junction nucleotides: 4.

The chain is built from TRBV6-5 and TRBJ1-1; 8 nucleotides align to TRBD1. V was pared by 6 bases and J by 10 bases, with 4 bases of the junction left unmatched. CDR3 length equals 11 residues. Germline lookup yields CDR1 MNHEY and CDR2 SVGAGI. CDR3 region: CASRMTGAAFF. The CDR3, as DNA: TGTGCCAGCAGGATGACAGGGGCAGCTTTCTTT.

The chain joins TRBV7-9 to TRBJ2-1, with 7 bases identical to TRBD2. V lost 5 bases and J lost 2; bases outside the gene matches: 6. In germline, CDR1 is SEHNR, CDR2 FQNEAQ (reference sequence). The CDR3 runs to 15 residues. CDR3 protein: CASSITSAPYNEQFF. CDR3 sequence (DNA): TGTGCCAGCAGCATTACTAGCGCACCCTACAATGAGCAGTTCTTC.

The chain links TRBV5-1 to TRBJ1-6; D gene uncertain. From germline, CDR1 is SGHRS and CDR2 YFSETQ. There are 16 residues in the CDR3. With 0 bases removed from V and 2 bases from J, the gap between germline ends came to 9 bases. The CDR3 DNA reads as TGCGCCAGCAGCTTGGCCGGGGTAGCCTATAATTCACCCCTCCACTTT. The encoded protein is CASSLAGVAYNSPLHF.

This chain uses TRBV7-6 with TRBJ1-2; D uncertain. In germline, CDR1 is SGHVS, CDR2 FNYEAQ. The CDR3 consists of 13 residues. With 5 bases removed from V and 8 bases from J, the gap between germline ends came to 15 bases. The CDR3 is CASSPGRSSGYTF. The CDR3 nucleotides are TGTGCCAGCAGCCCCGGACGGTCTTCGGGCTACACCTTC. The whole variable domain, remainder taken from reference TRBV7-6 and TRBJ1-2, is GAGVSQSPRYKVTKRGQDVALRCDPISGHVSLYWYRQALGQGPEFLTYFNYEAQQDKSGLPNDRFSAERPEGSISTLTIQRTEQRDSAMYRCASSPGRSSGYTFGSGTRLTVV.

The chain uses TRBV11-2 and TRBJ1-2; maybe TRBD1 (6 bases). CDR1 and CDR2 from the germline V gene are SGHAT and FQNNGV. There are 18 residues in the CDR3. V lost 3 bases to trimming and J lost 3 bases, with 23 bases between them. The CDR3 sequence: CASSLPENRAAGDYGYTF. CDR3 sequence (DNA): TGTGCCAGCAGCTTGCCCGAAAACCGGGCCGCAGGGGACTATGGCTACACCTTC.

The V call is TRBV27, the J call TRBJ2-3, with D hard to call. Germline assignment: CDR1 MNHEY and CDR2 SMNVEV (reference sequence). The V and J ends lost 7 bases and 0 bases respectively, with 5 bases between them. The CDR3 is 12 residues long. The CDR3 DNA follows: TGTGCCAGCACTGATAGCACAGATACGCAGTATTTT. Its translation: CASTDSTDTQYF.

There are a few counts of this clone. The chain links TRBV19 to TRBJ1-1; D not resolved. The CDR3 length is 17 residues. Trimming cost V 4 bases and J 4 bases, with 22 bases left between them. CDR1 is LNHDA and CDR2 is SQIVND in the germline V gene (reference sequence). The CDR3: CASSRGWAPGLVTEAFF. The CDR3, as DNA: TGTGCCAGTAGTAGAGGCTGGGCACCCGGGCTGGTCACTGAAGCTTTCTTT.

This sequence joins TRBV7-6 and TRBJ1-6, with TRBD1 matching over 9 bases. J was trimmed by 9 bases and V by 4 bases; bases with no gene match: 7. Germline CDR1 and CDR2: SGHVS and FNYEAQ. The length of the CDR3 is 15 residues. DNA for the CDR3: TGTGCCAGCAGCTACGGGACAGGGTTGAGTTCACCCCTCCACTTT. The encoded protein is CASSYGTGLSSPLHF.

V gene TRBV30 combines with J gene TRBJ1-3, with a possible D match to TRBD1 (5 bases). There are 13 residues in the CDR3. Germline-derived CDR1 and CDR2 are GTSNPN and SVGIG (reference sequence). V gave up 7 bases and J gave up 3 bases, with 13 bases separating them. In DNA, the CDR3 is TGTGCCTTCTTCGAGGGGTTTGGAAACACCATATATTTT. It translates to CAFFEGFGNTIYF.

The V and J genes are TRBV19 and TRBJ1-5; 9 nucleotides agree with TRBD1. The CDR3 spans 16 residues. J gave up 2 bases and V 6 bases, and 8 bases lay outside the gene matches. The germline CDR1 and CDR2 sequences are LNHDA and SQIVND (reference sequence). CDR3 sequence reads: CASRTQGASGNQPQHF. The CDR3 nucleotides read TGTGCCAGTAGGACACAGGGGGCTTCGGGCAATCAGCCCCAGCATTTT.

Concerning this clone itself: One end of the junction fails to match germline, which may point to a read error. CDR3 amino acids: CALSRGTGAVTEAFF. DNA for the CDR3: TGTGCCCTCAGCCGGGGCACAGGGGCCGTCACTGAAGCTTTCTTT. V and J are TRBV10-3 and TRBJ1-1; 7 nucleotides agree with TRBD1. From germline, CDR1 is ENHRY and CDR2 SYGVKD. This CDR3 has 15 amino acids.

The V and J genes are TRBV7-2 and TRBJ2-3, with 9 nucleotides matching TRBD2. Germline CDR1 SGHTA, CDR2 FQGNSA. This CDR3 is built from 18 residues. V lost 0 bases to trimming and J lost 0 bases; unmatched junction nucleotides: 7. The CDR3 bases are TGTGCCAGCAGCTTAGCACGGCGGGGGGGCCGCAGCACAGATACGCAGTATTTT. Residues: CASSLARRGGRSTDTQYF.

The gene calls are TRBV2 and TRBJ1-5; D uncertain. Trimming cost V 2 bases and J 2 bases, with 10 bases left between them. Germline lookup yields CDR1 SNHLY and CDR2 FYNNEI. CDR3 length equals 15 residues. In DNA form, the CDR3 reads TGTGCCAGCAGTGAAAATTTCTTGGGCAATCAGCCCCAGCATTTT. Translated, it gives CASSENFLGNQPQHF.

The V gene is TRBV27, the J gene TRBJ1-5, with D tentatively TRBD1 (6 bases). CDR1 is MNHEY and CDR2 is SMNVEV in the germline V gene (reference sequence). V lost 4 bases, J lost 7 bases, and 14 bases lay in between. The CDR3 sequence is 14 residues long. The CDR3 region is CASSSLQGEQPQHF. Written as DNA, the CDR3 is TGTGCCAGCAGTTCCTTACAGGGTGAGCAGCCCCAGCATTTT.